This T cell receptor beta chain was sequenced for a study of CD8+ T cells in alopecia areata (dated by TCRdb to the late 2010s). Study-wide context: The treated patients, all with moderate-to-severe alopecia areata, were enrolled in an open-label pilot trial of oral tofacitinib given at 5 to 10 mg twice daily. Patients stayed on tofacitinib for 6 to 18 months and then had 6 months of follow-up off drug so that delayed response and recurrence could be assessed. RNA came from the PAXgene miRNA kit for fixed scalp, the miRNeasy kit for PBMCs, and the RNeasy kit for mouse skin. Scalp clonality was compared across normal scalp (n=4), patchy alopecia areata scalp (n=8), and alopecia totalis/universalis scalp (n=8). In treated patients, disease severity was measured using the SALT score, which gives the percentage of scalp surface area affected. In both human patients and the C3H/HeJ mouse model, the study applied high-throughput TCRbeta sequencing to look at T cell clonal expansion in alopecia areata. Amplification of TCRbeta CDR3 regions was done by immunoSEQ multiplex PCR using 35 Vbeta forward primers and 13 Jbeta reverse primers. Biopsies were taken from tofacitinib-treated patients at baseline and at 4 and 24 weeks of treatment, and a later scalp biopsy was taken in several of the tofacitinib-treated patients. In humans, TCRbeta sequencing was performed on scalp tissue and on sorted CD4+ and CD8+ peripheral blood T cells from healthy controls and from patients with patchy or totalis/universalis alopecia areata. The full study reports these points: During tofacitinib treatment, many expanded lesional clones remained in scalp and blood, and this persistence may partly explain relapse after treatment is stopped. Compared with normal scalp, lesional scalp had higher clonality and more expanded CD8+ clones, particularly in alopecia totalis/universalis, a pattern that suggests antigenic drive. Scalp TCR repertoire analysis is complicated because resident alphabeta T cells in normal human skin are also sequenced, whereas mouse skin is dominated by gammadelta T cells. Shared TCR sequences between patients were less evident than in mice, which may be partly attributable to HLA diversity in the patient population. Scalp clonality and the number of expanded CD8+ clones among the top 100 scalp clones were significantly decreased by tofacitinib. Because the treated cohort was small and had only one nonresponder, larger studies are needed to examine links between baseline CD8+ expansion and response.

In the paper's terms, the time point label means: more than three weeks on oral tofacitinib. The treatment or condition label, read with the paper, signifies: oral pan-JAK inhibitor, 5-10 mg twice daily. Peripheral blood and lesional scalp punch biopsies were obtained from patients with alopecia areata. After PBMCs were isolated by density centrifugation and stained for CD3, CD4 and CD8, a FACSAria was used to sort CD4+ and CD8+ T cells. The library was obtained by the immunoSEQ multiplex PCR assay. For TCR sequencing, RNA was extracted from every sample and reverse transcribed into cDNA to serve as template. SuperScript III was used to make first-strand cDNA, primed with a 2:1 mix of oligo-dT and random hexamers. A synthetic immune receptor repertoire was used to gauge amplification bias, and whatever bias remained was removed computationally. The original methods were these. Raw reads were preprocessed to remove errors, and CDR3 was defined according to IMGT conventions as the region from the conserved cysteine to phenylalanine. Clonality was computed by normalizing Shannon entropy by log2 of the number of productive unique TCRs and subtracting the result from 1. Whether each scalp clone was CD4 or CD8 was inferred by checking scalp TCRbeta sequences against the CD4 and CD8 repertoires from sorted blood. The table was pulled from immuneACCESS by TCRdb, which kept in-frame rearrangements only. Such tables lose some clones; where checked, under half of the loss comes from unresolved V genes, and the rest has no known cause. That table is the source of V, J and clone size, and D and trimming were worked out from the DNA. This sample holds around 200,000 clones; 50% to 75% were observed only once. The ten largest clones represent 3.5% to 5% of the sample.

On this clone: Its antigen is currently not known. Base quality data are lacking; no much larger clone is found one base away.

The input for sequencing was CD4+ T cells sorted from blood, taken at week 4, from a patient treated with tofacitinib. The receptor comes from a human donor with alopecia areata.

The base sequence is TGTGCCAGCAGCTTCGGACAGGGGAGGATGACTGAAGCTTTCTTT. It translates to CASSFGQGRMTEAFF. The rearrangement combines TRBV5-4 with TRBJ1-1; the junction holds 9 bases that match TRBD1. The CDR3, cysteine through phenylalanine, is 15 amino acids long. Only CDR3 DNA remains: 45 bases, in frame from the first base. Trimming takes 2 bases off V and 5 bases off J; junction bases not matched to a gene: 7. CDR1 and CDR2 are read off the germline V gene (reference sequence) as SGHNT and YYREEE.